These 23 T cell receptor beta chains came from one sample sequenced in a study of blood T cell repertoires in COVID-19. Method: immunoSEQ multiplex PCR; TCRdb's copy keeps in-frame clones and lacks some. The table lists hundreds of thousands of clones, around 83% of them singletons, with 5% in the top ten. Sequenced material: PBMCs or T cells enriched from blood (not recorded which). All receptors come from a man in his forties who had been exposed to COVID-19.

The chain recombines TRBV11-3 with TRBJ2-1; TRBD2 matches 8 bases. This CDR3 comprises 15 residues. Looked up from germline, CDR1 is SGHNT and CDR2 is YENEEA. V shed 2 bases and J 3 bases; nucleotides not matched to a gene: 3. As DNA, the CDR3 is TGTGCCAGCAGCTTAATAGCGGGGATCTACAATGAGCAGTTCTTC. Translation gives CASSLIAGIYNEQFF.

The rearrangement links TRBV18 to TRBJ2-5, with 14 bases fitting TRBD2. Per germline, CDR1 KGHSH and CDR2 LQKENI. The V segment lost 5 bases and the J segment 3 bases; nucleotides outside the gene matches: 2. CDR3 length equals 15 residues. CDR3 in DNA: TGTGCCAGCTCATCGGGACTAGCGGGGGAAGAGACCCAGTACTTC. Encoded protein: CASSSGLAGEETQYF.

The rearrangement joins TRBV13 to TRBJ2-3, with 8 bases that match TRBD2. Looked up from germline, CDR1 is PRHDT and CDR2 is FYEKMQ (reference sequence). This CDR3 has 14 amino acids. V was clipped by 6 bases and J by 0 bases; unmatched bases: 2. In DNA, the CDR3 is TGTGCCAGCAGATCTAGCGGGAGCACAGATACGCAGTATTTT. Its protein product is CASRSSGSTDTQYF. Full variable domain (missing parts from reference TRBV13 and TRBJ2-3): AAGVIQSPRHLIKEKRETATLKCYPIPRHDTVYWYQQGPGQDPQFLISFYEKMQSDKGSIPDRFSAQQFSDYHSELNMSSLELGDSALYFCASRSSGSTDTQYFGPGTRLTVL.

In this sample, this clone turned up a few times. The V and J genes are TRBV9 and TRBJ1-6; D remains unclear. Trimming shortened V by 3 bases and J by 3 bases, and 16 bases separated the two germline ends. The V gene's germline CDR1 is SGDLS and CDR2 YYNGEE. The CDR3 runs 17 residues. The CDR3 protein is CASSAGNRVRYNSPLHF. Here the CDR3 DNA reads TGTGCCAGCAGCGCAGGAAACAGAGTTCGCTATAATTCACCCCTCCACTTT.

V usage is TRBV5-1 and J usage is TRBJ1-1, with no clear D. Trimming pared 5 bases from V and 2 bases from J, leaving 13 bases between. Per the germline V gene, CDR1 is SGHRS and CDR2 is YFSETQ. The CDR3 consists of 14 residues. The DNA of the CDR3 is TGCGCCAGCAGGACAACAGAACCAAACACTGAAGCTTTCTTT. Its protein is CASRTTEPNTEAFF. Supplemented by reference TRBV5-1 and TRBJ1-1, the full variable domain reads KAGVTQTPRYLIKTRGQQVTLSCSPISGHRSVSWYQQTPGQGLQFLFEYFSETQRNKGNFPGRFSGRQFSNSRSEMNVSTLELGDSALYLCASRTTEPNTEAFFGQGTRLTVV.

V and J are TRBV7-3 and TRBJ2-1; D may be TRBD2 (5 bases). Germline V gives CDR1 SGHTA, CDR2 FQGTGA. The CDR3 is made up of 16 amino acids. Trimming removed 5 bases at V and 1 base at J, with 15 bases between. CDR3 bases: TGTGCCAGCAGCCAGGAGGTCCGGAGATCCTACAATGAGCAGTTCTTC. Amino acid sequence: CASSQEVRRSYNEQFF. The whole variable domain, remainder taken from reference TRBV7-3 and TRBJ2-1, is GAGVSQTPSNKVTEKGKYVELRCDPISGHTALYWYRQSLGQGPEFLIYFQGTGAADDSGLPNDRFFAVRPEGSVSTLKIQRTERGDSAVYLCASSQEVRRSYNEQFFGPGTRLTVL.

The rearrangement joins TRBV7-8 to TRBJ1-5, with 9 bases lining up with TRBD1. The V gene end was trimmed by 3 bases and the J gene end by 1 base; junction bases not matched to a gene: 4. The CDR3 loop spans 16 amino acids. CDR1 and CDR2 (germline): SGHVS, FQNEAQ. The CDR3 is CASSFGTGLSNQPQHF. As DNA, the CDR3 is TGTGCCAGCAGCTTTGGGACAGGGCTAAGCAATCAGCCCCAGCATTTT.

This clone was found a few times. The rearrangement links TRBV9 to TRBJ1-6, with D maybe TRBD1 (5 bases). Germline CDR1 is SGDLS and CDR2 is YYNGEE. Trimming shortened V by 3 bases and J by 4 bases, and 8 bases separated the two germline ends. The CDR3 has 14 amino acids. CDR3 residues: CASSGRGYNSPLHF. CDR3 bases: TGTGCCAGCAGCGGAAGGGGTTATAATTCACCCCTCCACTTT.

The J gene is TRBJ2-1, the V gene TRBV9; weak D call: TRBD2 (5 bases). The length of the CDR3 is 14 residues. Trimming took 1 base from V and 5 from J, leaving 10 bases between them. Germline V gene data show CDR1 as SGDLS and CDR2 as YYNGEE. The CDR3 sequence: CASSVFSENNEQFF. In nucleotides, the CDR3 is TGTGCCAGCAGCGTATTTAGCGAAAACAATGAGCAGTTCTTC.

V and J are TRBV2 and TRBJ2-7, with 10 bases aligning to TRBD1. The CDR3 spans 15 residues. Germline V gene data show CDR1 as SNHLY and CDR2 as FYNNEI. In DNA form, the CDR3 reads TGTGCGACGTTGTTATACCGGGACAGGGGCTACGAGCAGTACTTC. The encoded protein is CATLLYRDRGYEQYF.

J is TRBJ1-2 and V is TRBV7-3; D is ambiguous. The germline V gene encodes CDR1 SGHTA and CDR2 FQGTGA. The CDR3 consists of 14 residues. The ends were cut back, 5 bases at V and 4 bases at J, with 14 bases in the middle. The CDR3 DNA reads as TGTGCCAGCAGCCCTCCTACCCCCTTCTATGGCTACACCTTC. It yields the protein CASSPPTPFYGYTF.

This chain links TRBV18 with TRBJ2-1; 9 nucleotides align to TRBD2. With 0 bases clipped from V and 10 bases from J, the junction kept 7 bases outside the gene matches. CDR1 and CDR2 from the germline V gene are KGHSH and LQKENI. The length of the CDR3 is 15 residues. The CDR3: CASSPPNSGSWEQFF. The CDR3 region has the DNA TGTGCCAGCTCACCACCGAATAGCGGGAGTTGGGAGCAGTTCTTC.

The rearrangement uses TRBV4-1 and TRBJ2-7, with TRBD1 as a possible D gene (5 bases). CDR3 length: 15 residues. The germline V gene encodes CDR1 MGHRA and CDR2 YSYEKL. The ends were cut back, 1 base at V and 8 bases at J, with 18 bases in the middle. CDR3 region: CASSQVETYGAKQYF. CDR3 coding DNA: TGCGCCAGCAGCCAAGTAGAGACGTATGGGGCCAAGCAGTACTTC.

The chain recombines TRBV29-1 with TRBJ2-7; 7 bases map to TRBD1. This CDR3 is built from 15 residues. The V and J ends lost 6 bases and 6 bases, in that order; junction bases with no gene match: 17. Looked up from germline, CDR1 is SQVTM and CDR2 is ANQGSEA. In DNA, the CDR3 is TGCAGCGTGGAGACAGGGCGCGTAACTCCGAGCGAGCAGTACTTC. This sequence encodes CSVETGRVTPSEQYF.

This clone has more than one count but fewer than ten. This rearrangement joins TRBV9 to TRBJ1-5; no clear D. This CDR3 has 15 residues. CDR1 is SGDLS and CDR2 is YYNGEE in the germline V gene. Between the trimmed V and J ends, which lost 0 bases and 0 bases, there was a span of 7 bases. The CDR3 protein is CASSVGAISNQPQHF. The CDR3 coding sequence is TGTGCCAGCAGCGTAGGCGCGATTAGCAATCAGCCCCAGCATTTT.

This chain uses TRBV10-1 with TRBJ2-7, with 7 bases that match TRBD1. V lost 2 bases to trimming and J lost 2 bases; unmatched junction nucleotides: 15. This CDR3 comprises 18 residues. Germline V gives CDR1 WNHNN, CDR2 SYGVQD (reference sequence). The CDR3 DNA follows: TGCGCCAGCAGTGAGCCCTCCCCGGGACAGCCCTCGGCCTACGAGCAGTACTTC. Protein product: CASSEPSPGQPSAYEQYF.

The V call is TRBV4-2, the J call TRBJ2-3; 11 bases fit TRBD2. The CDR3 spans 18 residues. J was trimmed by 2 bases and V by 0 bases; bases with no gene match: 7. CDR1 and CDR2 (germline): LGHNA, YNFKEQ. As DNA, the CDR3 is TGTGCCAGCAGCCAAGAGTACGGGACTAGCGGATTCACAGATACGCAGTATTTT. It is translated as CASSQEYGTSGFTDTQYF.

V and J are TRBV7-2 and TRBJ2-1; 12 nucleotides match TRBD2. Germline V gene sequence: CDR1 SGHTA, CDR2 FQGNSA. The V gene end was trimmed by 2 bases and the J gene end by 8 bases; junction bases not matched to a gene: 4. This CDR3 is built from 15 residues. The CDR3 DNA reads TGTGCCAGCAGCTTACAGACTAGCGGGAGAGATGAGCAGTTCTTC. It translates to CASSLQTSGRDEQFF.

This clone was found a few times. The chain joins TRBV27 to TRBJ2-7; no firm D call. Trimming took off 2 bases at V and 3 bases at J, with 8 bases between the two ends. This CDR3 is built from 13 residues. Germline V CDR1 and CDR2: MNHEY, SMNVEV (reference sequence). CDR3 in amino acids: CASSLVNSYEQYF. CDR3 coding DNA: TGTGCCAGCAGTTTAGTGAATAGCTACGAGCAGTACTTC.

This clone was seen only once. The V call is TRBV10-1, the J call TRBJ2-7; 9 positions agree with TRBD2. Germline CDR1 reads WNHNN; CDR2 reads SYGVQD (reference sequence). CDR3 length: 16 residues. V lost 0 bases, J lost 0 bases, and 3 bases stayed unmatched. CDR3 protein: CASSESRTSVSYEQYF. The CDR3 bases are TGCGCCAGCAGTGAGTCCCGGACTAGCGTCTCCTACGAGCAGTACTTC.

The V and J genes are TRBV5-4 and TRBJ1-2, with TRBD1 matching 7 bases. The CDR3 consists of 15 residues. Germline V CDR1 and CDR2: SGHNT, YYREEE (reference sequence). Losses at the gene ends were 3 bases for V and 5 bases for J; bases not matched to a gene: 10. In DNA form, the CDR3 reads TGTGCCAGCAGCTCCGACAGGGTATCGACATATGGCTACACCTTC. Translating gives CASSSDRVSTYGYTF.

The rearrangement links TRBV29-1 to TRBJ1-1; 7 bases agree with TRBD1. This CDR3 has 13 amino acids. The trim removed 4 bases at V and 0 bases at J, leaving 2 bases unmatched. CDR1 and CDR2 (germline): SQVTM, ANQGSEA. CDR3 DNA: TGCAGCGTTGGGGGACAGATGAACACTGAAGCTTTCTTT. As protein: CSVGGQMNTEAFF.

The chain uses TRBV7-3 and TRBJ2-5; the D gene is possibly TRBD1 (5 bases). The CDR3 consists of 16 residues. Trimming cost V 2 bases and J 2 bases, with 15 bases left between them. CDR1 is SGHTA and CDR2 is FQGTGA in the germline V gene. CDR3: CASSLYRTTQQETQYF. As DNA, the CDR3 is TGTGCCAGCAGCTTATACCGGACAACCCAACAAGAGACCCAGTACTTC.